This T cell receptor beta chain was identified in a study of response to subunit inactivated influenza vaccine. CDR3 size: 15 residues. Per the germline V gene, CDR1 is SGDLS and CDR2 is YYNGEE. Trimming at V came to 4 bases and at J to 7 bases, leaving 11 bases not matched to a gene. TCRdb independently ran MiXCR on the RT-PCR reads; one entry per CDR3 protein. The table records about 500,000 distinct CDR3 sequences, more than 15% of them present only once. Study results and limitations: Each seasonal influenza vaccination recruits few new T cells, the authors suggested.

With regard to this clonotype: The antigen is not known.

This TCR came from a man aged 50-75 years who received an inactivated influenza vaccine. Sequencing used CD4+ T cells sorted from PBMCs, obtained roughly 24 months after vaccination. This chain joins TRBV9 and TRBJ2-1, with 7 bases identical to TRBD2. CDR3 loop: CASSPKGLGGNEQFF. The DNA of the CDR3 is TGTGCCAGCAGCCCCAAGGGACTGGGAGGGAATGAGCAGTTCTTC. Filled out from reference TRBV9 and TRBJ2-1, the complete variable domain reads DSGVTQTPKHLITATGQRVTLRCSPRSGDLSVYWYQQSLDQGLQFLIQYYNGEERAKGNILERFSAQQFPDLHSELNLSSLELGDSALYFCASSPKGLGGNEQFFGPGTRLTVL.